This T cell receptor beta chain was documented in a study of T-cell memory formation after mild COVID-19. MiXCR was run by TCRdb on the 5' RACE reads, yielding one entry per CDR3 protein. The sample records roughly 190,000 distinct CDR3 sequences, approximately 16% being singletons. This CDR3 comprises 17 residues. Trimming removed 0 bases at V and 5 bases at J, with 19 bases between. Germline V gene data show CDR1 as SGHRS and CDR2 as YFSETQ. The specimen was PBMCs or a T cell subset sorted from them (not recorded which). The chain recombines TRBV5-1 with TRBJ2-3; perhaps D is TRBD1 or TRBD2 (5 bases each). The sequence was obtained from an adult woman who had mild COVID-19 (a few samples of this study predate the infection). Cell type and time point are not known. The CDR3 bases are TGCGCCAGCAGCTTGGCATCTTGGGAGCTTGGGGGAGATACGCAGTATTTT. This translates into CASSLASWELGGDTQYF.